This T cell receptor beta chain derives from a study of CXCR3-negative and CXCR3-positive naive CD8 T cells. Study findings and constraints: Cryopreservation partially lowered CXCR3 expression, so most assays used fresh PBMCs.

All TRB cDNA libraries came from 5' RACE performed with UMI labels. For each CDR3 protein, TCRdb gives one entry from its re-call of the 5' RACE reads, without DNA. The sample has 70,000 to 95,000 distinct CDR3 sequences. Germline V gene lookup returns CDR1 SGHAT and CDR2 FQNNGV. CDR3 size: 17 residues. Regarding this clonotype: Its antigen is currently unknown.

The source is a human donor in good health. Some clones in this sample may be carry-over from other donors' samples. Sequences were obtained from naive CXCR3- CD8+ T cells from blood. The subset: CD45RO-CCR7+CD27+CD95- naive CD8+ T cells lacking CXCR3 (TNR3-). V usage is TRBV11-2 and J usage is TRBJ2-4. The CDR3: CASSLDEEKLAKNIQYF.